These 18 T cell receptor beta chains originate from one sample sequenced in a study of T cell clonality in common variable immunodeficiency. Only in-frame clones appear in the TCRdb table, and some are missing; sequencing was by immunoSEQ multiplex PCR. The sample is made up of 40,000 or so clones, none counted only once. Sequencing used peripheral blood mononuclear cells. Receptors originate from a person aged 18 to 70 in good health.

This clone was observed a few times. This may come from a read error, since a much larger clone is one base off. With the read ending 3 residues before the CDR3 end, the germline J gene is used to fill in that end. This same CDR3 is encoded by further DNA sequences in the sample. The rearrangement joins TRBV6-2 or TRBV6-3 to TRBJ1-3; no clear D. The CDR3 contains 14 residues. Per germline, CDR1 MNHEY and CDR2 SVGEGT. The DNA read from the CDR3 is TGTGCCAGCAGTTACTCAGGGCCGAGAAACACA. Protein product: CASSYSGPRNT. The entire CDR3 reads CASSYSGPRNTIYF.

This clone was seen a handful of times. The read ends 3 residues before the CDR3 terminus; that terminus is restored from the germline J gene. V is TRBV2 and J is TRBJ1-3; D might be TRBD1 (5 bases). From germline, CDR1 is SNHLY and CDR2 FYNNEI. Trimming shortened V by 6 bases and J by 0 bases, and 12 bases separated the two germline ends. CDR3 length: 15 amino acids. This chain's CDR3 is CASRGWGGSGNTIYF. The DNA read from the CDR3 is TGTGCCAGCAGGGGGTGGGGGGGCTCTGGAAACACC.

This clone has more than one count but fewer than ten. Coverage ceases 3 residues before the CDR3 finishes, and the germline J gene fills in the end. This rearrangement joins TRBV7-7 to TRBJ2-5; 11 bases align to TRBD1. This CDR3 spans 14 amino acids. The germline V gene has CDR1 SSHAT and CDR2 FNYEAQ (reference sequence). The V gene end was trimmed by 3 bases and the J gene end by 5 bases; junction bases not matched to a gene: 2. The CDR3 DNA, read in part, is TGTGCCAGCAGCTTGGACAGGGGGCCGGAGACC. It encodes CASSLDRGPET. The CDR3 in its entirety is CASSLDRGPETQYF.

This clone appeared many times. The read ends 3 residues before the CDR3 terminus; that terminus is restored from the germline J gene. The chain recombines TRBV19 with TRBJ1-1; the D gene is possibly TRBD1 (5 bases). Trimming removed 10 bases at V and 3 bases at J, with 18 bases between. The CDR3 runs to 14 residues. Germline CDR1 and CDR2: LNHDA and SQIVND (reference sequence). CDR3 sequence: CATSPRGRYTEAFF. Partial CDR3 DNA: TGTGCCACCAGTCCCCGGGGGAGGTACACTGAA.

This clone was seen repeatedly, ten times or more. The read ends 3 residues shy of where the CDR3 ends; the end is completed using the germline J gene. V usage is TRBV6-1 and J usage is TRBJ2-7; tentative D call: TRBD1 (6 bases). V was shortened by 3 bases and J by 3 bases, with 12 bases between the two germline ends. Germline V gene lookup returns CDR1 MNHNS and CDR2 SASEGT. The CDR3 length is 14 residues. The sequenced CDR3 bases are TGTGCCAGCAGTGAGACCAGGGGCGACTACGAG. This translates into CASSETRGDYE. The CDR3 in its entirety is CASSETRGDYEQYF.

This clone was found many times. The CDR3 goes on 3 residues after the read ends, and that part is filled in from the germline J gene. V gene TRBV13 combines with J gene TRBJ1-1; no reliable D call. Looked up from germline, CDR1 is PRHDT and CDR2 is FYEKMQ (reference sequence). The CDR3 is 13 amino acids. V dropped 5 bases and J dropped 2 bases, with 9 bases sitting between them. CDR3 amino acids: CASSPRSNTEAFF. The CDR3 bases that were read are TGTGCCAGCAGCCCCCGGTCTAACACTGAA.

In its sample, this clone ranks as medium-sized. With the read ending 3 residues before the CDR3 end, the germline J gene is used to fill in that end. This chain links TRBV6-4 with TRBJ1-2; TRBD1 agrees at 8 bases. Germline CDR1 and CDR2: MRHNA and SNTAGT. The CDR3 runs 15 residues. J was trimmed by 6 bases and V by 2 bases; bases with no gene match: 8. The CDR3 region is CASSDTPQGVDGYTF. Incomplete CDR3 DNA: TGTGCCAGCAGTGACACTCCACAGGGGGTTGATGGC.

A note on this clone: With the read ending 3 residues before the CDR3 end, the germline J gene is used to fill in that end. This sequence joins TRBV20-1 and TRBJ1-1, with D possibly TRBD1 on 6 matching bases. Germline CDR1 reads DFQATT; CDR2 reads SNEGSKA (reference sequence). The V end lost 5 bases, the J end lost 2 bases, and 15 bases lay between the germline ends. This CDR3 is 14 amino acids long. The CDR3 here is CSASKGGINTEAFF. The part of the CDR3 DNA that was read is TGCAGTGCTTCCAAGGGGGGGATTAACACTGAA.

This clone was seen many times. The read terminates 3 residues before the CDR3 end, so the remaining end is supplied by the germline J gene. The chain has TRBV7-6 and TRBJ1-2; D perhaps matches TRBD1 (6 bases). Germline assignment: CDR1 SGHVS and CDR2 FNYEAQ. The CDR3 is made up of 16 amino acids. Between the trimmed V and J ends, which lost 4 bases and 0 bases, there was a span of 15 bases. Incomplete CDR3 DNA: TGTGCCAGCAGCTCCGCAGGGGCAGCAACTAACTATGGC. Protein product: CASSSAGAATNYG. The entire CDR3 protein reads CASSSAGAATNYGYTF.

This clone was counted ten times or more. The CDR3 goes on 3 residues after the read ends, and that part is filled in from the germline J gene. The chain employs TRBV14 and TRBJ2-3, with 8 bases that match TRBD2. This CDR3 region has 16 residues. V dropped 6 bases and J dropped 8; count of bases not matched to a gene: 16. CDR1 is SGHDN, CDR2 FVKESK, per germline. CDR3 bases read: TGTGCCAGCAGACCGACGATTAGCGGGGTCAGTGGTACG. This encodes CASRPTISGVSGT. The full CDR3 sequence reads CASRPTISGVSGTQYF.

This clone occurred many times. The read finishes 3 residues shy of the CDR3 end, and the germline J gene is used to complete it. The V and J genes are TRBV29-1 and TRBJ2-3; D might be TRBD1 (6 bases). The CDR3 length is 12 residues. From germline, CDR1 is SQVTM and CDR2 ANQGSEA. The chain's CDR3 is CSEIKQGSAQYF. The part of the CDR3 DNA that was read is TGCAGCGAGATCAAACAGGGTAGCGCG.

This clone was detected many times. CDR3 bases read: TGTGCCACCAGTGATAGGGGGATCTATGGC. Protein product: CATSDRGIYG. The full CDR3 reads CATSDRGIYGYTF. V is TRBV24-1 and J is TRBJ1-2, with a tentative D call TRBD1 (6 bases). The read ends 3 residues early relative to the CDR3; the germline J gene fills the gap. The germline CDR1 and CDR2 sequences are KGHDR and SFDVKD. V was cut by 3 bases and J by 4 bases, with 8 bases left in between. The CDR3 runs 13 residues.

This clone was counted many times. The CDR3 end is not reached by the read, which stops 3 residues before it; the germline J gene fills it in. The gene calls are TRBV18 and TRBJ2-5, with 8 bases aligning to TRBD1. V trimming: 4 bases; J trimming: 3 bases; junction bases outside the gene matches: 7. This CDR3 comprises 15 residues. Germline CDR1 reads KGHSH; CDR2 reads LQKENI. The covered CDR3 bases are TGTGCCAGCTCACGAGAGGGACAGGTGAAAGAGACC. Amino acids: CASSREGQVKET. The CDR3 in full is CASSREGQVKETQYF.

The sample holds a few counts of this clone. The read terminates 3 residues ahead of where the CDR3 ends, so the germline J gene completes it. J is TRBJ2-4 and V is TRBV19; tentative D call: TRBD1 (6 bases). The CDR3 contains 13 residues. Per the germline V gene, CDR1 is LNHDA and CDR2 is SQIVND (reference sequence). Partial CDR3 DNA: TGTGCCAGTAGTATTGCAGGGGATCGGGAT. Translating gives CASSIAGDRD. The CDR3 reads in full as CASSIAGDRDQYF.

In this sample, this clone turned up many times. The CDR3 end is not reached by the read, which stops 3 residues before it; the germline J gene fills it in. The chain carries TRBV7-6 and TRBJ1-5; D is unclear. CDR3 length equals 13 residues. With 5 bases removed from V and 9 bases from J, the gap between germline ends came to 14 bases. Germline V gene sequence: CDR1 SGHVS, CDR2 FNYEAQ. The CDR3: CASSPTTWAPQHF. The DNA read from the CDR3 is TGTGCCAGCAGCCCTACAACATGGGCGCCC.

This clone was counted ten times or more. CDR3 amino acids: CASSGQGGQETQYF. CDR3 DNA (partial): TGTGCCAGCAGTGGACAGGGCGGCCAAGAGACC. This rearrangement joins TRBV6-1 to TRBJ2-5; 7 bases match TRBD1. The CDR3 end lies 3 residues beyond the end of the read and is filled in from the germline J gene. Germline V gene lookup returns CDR1 MNHNS and CDR2 SASEGT. J lost 1 base, V lost 4 bases, and 3 bases had no gene match. The CDR3 has 14 residues.

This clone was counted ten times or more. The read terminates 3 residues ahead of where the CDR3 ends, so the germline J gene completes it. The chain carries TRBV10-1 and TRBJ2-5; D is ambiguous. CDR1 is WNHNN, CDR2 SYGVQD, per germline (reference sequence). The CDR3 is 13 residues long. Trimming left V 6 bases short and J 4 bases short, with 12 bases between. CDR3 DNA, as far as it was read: TGCGCCAGCAGCTCGCGACATGGAGAGACC. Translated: CASSSRHGET. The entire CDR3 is CASSSRHGETQYF.

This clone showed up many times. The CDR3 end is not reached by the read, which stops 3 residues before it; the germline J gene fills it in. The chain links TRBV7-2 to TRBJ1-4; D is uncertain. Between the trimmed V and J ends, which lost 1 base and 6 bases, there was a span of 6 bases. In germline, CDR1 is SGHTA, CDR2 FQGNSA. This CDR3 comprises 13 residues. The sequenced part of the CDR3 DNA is TGTGCCAGCAGCTTAGATCCAGATGAAAAA. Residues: CASSLDPDEK. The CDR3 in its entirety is CASSLDPDEKLFF.